The rows below give T cell receptor beta chains drawn from one sample of a study of shared clonotypes between healthy human individuals. Sequenced by immunoSEQ multiplex PCR; TCRdb stores in-frame clones only, minus some. The profile shows just over 2,000,000 clones, roughly 94% of them singletons. Sequencing used naive CD4+ T cells sorted from blood. These receptors originate from a man between 18 and 29 years old in good health. Both conserved end residues are part of each CDR3. Only some rows state a clone size, as once, few, many or a class for expanded clones.

clone size	V gene	J gene	CDR3 length	CDR3 protein
-	TRBV28	TRBJ1-1	14	CASSPDREDTEAFF
-	TRBV27	TRBJ1-5	15	CASSLFRGPNQPQHF
-	TRBV5-4	TRBJ2-3	15	CASSPPFGSPDTQYF
-	TRBV18	TRBJ2-5	15	CASSPGTGIWETQYF
once	TRBV7-7	TRBJ2-1	15	CASSLGISPNNEQFF
-	TRBV27	TRBJ1-5	15	CASSSAQGVTGPQHF
-	TRBV5-8	TRBJ2-7	14	CASSRDRQNYEQYF
-	TRBV30	TRBJ2-7	15	CAWSVDPRDHYEQYF
-	TRBV7-2	TRBJ2-7	15	CASSQRRAGDHEQYF
once	TRBV14	TRBJ1-5	16	CASAHGSGRPQWSQHF
-	TRBV27	TRBJ1-5	15	CASSLSDRGGQPQHF
-	TRBV18	TRBJ2-7	14	CASSPWDRAYEQYF
-	TRBV10-2	TRBJ2-5	16	CASRDILPPSDETQYF
-	TRBV6-1	TRBJ1-5	15	CASRDGAVSNQPQHF
-	TRBV28	TRBJ2-5	13	CASSIGPTETQYF
-	TRBV4-1	TRBJ1-1	12	CASSQGTGRAFF
-	TRBV25-1	TRBJ1-1	15	CASSAGGRGHTEAFF
-	TRBV4-3	TRBJ1-4	13	CASSQRLGEKLFF
-	TRBV2	TRBJ2-3	14	CASRANPLTDTQYF
-	TRBV2	TRBJ2-7	13	CASAATGVYEQYF
-	TRBV7-9	TRBJ2-6	15	CASSLGGSGANVLTF
-	TRBV18	TRBJ1-1	15	CASSPAQGQRTEAFF
-	TRBV5-5	TRBJ1-1	15	CASSLLPAPNTEAFF
-	TRBV2	TRBJ1-2	14	CASSISGGVFGYTF
-	TRBV6-6	TRBJ2-2	14	CASNPNRGTGELFF
once	TRBV27	TRBJ1-2	15	CASSLEPGHNYGYTF
-	TRBV6-6	TRBJ1-4	13	CASIKTGREKLFF
-	TRBV6-1	TRBJ1-1	12	CASSQGNTEAFF
-	TRBV7-9	TRBJ1-4	14	CASSRGQGSEKLFF
-	TRBV30	TRBJ1-2	14	CAWSVVRGYYGYTF
-	TRBV5-6	TRBJ1-1	14	CASSLSGPLLEAFF
-	TRBV14	TRBJ2-7	15	CASSRLGGRDYEQYF
-	TRBV2	TRBJ2-2	13	CASSGTATGELFF
once	TRBV30	TRBJ1-1	12	CAWRDRVTEAFF
-	TRBV6-9	TRBJ2-1	17	CASSSNWLAGGDNEQFF
-	TRBV7-2	TRBJ1-5	16	CASSLGFAYSNQPQHF
-	TRBV5-1	TRBJ2-3	15	CASSFSGGRTDTQYF
-	TRBV5-4	TRBJ2-2	16	CASSLWTGLNTGELFF
few	TRBV2	TRBJ2-3	10	CASRTDTQYF
-	TRBV5-6	TRBJ2-5	15	CASSRLDWTSGTQYF
-	TRBV5-6	TRBJ2-7	14	CASSGLAGGGEQYF
-	TRBV11-2	TRBJ2-5	14	CASSFSRGGETQYF
-	TRBV7-8	TRBJ2-7	16	CASSLAPRTVWDEQYF
-	TRBV6-5	TRBJ1-1	15	CASSYVGGGHTEAFF
-	TRBV11-3	TRBJ2-5	15	CASSLGTGVAETQYF
-	TRBV5-4	TRBJ1-5	14	CASSLAGGAQPQHF
-	TRBV18	TRBJ1-2	13	CASSPEQNYGYTF
-	TRBV5-1	TRBJ2-5	12	CASRGDTETQYF
once	TRBV30	TRBJ1-2	13	CAWRDTGFYGYTF
-	TRBV20-1	TRBJ2-5	10	CSAGPETQYF
-	TRBV7-2	TRBJ2-3	14	CASSLVTQGDTQYF
-	TRBV6-5	TRBJ1-2	13	CASSQQGYYGYTF
-	TRBV11-3	TRBJ1-1	13	CASSSGGNTEAFF